A single T cell receptor (beta chain) is shown here with its context. The data were produced by immunoSEQ multiplex PCR, yet TCRdb's version contains in-frame clones alone and is incomplete. The data hold approximately 77,000 clones, with approximately 76% observed a single time. The data stem from a study of blood T cell repertoires in COVID-19. Germline V gives CDR1 MNHEY, CDR2 SMNVEV (reference sequence). The CDR3 extends over 14 amino acids. The V gene lost 3 bases and the J gene lost 3 bases, with 8 bases spanning the gap. Sequencing was done on a sample of peripheral blood. The receptor's source is a man between 65 and 79 years old with active or convalescent COVID-19. The rearrangement links TRBV27 to TRBJ2-2; D unclear. CDR3 sequence reads: CASSFLIYTGELFF. The CDR3 coding sequence is TGTGCCAGCAGTTTCCTTATATACACCGGGGAGCTGTTTTTT.